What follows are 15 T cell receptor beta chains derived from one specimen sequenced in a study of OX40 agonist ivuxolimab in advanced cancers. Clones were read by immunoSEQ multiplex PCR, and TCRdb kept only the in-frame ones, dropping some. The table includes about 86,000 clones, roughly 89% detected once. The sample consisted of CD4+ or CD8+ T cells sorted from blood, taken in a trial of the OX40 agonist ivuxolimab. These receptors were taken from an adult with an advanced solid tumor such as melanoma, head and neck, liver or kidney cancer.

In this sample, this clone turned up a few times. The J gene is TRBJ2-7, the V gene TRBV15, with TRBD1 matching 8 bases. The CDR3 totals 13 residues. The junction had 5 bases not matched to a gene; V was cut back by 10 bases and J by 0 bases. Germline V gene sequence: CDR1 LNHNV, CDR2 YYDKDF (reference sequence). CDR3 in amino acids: CAIRQGNSYEQYF. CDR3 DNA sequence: TGTGCCATCCGACAGGGGAACTCCTACGAGCAGTACTTC.

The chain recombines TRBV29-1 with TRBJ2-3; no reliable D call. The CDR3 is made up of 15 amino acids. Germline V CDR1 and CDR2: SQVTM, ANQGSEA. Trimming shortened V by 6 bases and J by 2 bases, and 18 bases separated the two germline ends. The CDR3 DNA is TGCAGCGTCGTTCGCGGCGGAGAGTACACAGATACGCAGTATTTT. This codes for CSVVRGGEYTDTQYF.

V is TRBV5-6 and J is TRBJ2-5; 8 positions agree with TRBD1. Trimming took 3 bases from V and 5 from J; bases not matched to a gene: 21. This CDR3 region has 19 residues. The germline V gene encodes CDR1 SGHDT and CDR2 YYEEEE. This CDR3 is CASSSLPKTGTGYSETQYF. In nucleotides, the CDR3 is TGTGCCAGCAGCTCCCTACCGAAAACCGGGACAGGATATTCGGAGACCCAGTACTTC.

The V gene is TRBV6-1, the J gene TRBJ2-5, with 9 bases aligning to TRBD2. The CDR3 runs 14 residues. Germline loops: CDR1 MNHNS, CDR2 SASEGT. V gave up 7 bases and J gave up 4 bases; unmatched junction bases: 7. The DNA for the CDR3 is TGTGCCAGCAAATGGACTAGCGTTGGAGAGACCCAGTACTTC. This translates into CASKWTSVGETQYF.

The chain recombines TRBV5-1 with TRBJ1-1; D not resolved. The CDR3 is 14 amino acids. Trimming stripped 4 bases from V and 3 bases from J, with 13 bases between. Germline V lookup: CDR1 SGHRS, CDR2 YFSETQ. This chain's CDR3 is CASSPQSLHTEAFF. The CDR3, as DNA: TGCGCCAGCAGCCCCCAGAGCTTGCACACTGAAGCTTTCTTT.

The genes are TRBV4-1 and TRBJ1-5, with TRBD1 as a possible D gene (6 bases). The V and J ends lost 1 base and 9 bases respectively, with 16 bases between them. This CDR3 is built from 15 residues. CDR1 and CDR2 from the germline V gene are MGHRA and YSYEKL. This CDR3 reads CASSQGSGALGPQHF. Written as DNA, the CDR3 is TGCGCCAGCAGCCAAGGATCGGGGGCACTCGGGCCCCAGCATTTT.

In DNA, the CDR3 is TGTGCCAGCAGCCCGCTACCTCTGAACACTGAAGCTTTCTTT. Its protein is CASSPLPLNTEAFF. V and J are TRBV7-3 and TRBJ1-1; D gene uncertain. CDR3 length: 14 residues. The germline V and J ends were trimmed by 5 bases and 0 bases, with 10 bases remaining between them. CDR1 and CDR2 from the germline V gene are SGHTA and FQGTGA.

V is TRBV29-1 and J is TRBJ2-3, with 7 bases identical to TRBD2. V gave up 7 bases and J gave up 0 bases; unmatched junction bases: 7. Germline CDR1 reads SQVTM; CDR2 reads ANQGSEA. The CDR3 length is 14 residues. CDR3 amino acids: CSARSSGSTDTQYF. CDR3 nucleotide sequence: TGCAGCGCCAGAAGTAGCGGGAGCACAGATACGCAGTATTTT.

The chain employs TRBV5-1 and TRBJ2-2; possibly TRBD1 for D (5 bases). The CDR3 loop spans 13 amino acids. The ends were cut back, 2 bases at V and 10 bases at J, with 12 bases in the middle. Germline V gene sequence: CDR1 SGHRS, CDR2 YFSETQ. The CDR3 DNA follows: TGCGCCAGCAGCTTTTTGGGGCTGGAGGAGCTGTTTTTT. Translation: CASSFLGLEELFF.

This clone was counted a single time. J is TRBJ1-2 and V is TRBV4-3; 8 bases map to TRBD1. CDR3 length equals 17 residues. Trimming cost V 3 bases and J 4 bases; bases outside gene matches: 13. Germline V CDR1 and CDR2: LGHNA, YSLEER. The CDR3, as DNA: TGCGCCAGCAGCCAGGGGATGGACAGGGCCTGGGGCTATGGCTACACCTTC. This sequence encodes CASSQGMDRAWGYGYTF.

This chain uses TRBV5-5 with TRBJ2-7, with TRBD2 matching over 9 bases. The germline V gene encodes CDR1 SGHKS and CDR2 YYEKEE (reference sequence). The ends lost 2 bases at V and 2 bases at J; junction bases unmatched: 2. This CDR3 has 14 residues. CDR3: CASSFSGGAYEQYF. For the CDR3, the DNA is TGTGCCAGCAGCTTTAGCGGGGGCGCCTACGAGCAGTACTTC.

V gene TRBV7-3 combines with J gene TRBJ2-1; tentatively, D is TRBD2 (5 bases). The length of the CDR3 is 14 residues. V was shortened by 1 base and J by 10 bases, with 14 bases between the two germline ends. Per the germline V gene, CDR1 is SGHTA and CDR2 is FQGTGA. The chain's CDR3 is CASSLMVFGGEQFF. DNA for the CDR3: TGTGCCAGCAGCTTAATGGTCTTTGGAGGAGAGCAGTTCTTC.

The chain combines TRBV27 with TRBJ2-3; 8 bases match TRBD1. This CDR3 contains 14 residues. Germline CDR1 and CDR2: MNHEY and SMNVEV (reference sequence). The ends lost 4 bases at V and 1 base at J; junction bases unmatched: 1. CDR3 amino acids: CASSSDRGTDTQYF. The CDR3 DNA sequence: TGTGCCAGCAGTTCGGACAGGGGCACAGATACGCAGTATTTT.

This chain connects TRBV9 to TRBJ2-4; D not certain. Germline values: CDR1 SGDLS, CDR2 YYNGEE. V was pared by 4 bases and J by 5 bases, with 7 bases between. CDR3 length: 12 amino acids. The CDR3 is CASSPGQNIQYF. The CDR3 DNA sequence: TGTGCCAGCAGCCCGGGCCAAAACATTCAGTACTTC. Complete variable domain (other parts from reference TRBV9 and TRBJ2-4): DSGVTQTPKHLITATGQRVTLRCSPRSGDLSVYWYQQSLDQGLQFLIQYYNGEERAKGNILERFSAQQFPDLHSELNLSSLELGDSALYFCASSPGQNIQYFGAGTRLSVL.

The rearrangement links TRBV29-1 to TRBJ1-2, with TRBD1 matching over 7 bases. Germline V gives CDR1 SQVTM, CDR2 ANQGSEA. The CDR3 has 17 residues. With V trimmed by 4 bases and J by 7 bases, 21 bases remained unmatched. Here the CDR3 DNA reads TGCAGCGTTGCTTATTTCCCCTCAGGGGGAGCCTGGTCTGGCTACACCTTC. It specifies CSVAYFPSGGAWSGYTF.